This is a list of T cell receptor beta chains from one sample in a study of cytomegalovirus exposure and HLA in healthy donors. Data came from immunoSEQ multiplex PCR; TCRdb stores just in-frame clones and leaves some out. This table holds 200,000 to 250,000 clones, around 80% found once. The sequenced material came from PBMCs. These receptors all come from a woman aged 40 to 49 in good health and CMV-seronegative. The CDR3 runs from the conserved cysteine through the conserved F or W. A D gene is named only where the DNA matches it firmly. The size field is filled for only some rows; it gives once, few, many or a size class.

v_call: TRBV30; j_call: TRBJ1-1; d_call: NA; clone_size: NA; cdr3_length: 13; cdr3_aa: CAWGTGRSTEAFF; cdr3_nt: TGTGCCTGGGGAACAGGGCGGTCCACTGAAGCTTTCTTT
v_call: TRBV11-2; j_call: TRBJ1-1; d_call: TRBD1; clone_size: NA; cdr3_length: 14; cdr3_aa: CASSSTGTGIEAFF; cdr3_nt: TGTGCCAGCAGCTCGACCGGGACAGGGATTGAAGCTTTCTTT
v_call: TRBV6-5; j_call: TRBJ1-1; d_call: NA; clone_size: NA; cdr3_length: 13; cdr3_aa: CASSYAGNTEAFF; cdr3_nt: TGTGCCAGCAGTTACGCCGGTAACACTGAAGCTTTCTTT
v_call: TRBV27; j_call: TRBJ1-1; d_call: NA; clone_size: NA; cdr3_length: 14; cdr3_aa: CASSTLQGRTEAFF; cdr3_nt: TGTGCCAGCAGTACGTTACAGGGACGGACTGAAGCTTTCTTT
v_call: TRBV21-1; j_call: TRBJ1-2; d_call: NA; clone_size: NA; cdr3_length: 15; cdr3_aa: CASRGHDLTNYGYTF; cdr3_nt: TGTGCCAGTAGAGGGCACGACCTTACTAACTATGGCTACACCTTC
v_call: TRBV6-1; j_call: TRBJ2-7; d_call: TRBD1; clone_size: NA; cdr3_length: 14; cdr3_aa: CASSDGQGGHEQYF; cdr3_nt: TGTGCCAGCAGCGACGGACAGGGGGGACACGAGCAGTACTTC
v_call: TRBV11-2; j_call: TRBJ1-1; d_call: TRBD1; clone_size: NA; cdr3_length: 14; cdr3_aa: CASTKDRANTEAFF; cdr3_nt: TGTGCCAGCACCAAGGACAGGGCAAACACTGAAGCTTTCTTT
v_call: TRBV5-1; j_call: TRBJ2-5; d_call: NA; clone_size: NA; cdr3_length: 12; cdr3_aa: CASSRGGETQYF; cdr3_nt: TGCGCCAGCAGCCGGGGAGGAGAGACCCAGTACTTC
v_call: TRBV29-1; j_call: TRBJ2-1; d_call: NA; clone_size: NA; cdr3_length: 10; cdr3_aa: CSVTFAEQFF; cdr3_nt: TGCAGCGTTACTTTTGCTGAGCAGTTCTTC
v_call: TRBV2; j_call: TRBJ2-7; d_call: TRBD1; clone_size: NA; cdr3_length: 14; cdr3_aa: CASRAPGQTYEQYF; cdr3_nt: TGTGCCAGCAGGGCCCCGGGACAGACCTACGAGCAGTACTTC
v_call: TRBV9; j_call: TRBJ2-7; d_call: NA; clone_size: NA; cdr3_length: 17; cdr3_aa: CASSVAGAWGTSYEQYF; cdr3_nt: TGTGCCAGCAGCGTAGCTGGGGCGTGGGGCACTTCCTACGAGCAGTACTTC
v_call: TRBV6-5; j_call: TRBJ2-1; d_call: TRBD2; clone_size: NA; cdr3_length: 14; cdr3_aa: CASSYSTSVNEQFF; cdr3_nt: TGTGCCAGCAGTTACTCGACTAGCGTCAATGAGCAGTTCTTC
v_call: TRBV10-3; j_call: TRBJ2-3; d_call: NA; clone_size: NA; cdr3_length: 14; cdr3_aa: CAISEDHGPDTQYF; cdr3_nt: TGTGCCATCAGCGAGGATCATGGCCCAGATACGCAGTATTTT
v_call: TRBV7-3; j_call: TRBJ2-3; d_call: NA; clone_size: few; cdr3_length: 14; cdr3_aa: CASSKGGALDTQYF; cdr3_nt: TGTGCCAGCAGCAAAGGGGGGGCCCTAGATACGCAGTATTTT
v_call: TRBV5-6; j_call: TRBJ1-2; d_call: NA; clone_size: NA; cdr3_length: 12; cdr3_aa: CASSLGGCGYTF; cdr3_nt: TGTGCCAGCAGCTTGGGGGGCTGTGGCTACACCTTC
v_call: TRBV13; j_call: TRBJ1-6; d_call: NA; clone_size: NA; cdr3_length: 15; cdr3_aa: CASSFQGSGNSPLHF; cdr3_nt: TGTGCCAGCAGCTTCCAGGGATCGGGTAATTCACCCCTCCACTTT
v_call: TRBV18; j_call: TRBJ2-7; d_call: TRBD1; clone_size: once; cdr3_length: 16; cdr3_aa: CASSLASGQGGFEQYF; cdr3_nt: TGTGCCAGCTCACTCGCCTCTGGACAGGGGGGTTTCGAGCAGTACTTC
v_call: TRBV15; j_call: TRBJ1-1; d_call: NA; clone_size: NA; cdr3_length: 13; cdr3_aa: CATSTPQGTEAFF; cdr3_nt: TGTGCCACCAGCACCCCACAGGGAACTGAAGCTTTCTTT
v_call: TRBV5-1; j_call: TRBJ1-2; d_call: TRBD1; clone_size: NA; cdr3_length: 16; cdr3_aa: CASSLATTGGLYGYTF; cdr3_nt: TGCGCCAGCAGCTTGGCTACCACAGGGGGCCTCTATGGCTACACCTTC
v_call: TRBV28; j_call: TRBJ1-6; d_call: TRBD1; clone_size: NA; cdr3_length: 16; cdr3_aa: CASSYSQGLYNSPLHF; cdr3_nt: TGTGCCAGCAGTTACTCACAGGGGCTCTATAATTCACCCCTCCACTTT
v_call: TRBV21-1; j_call: TRBJ1-3; d_call: NA; clone_size: NA; cdr3_length: 18; cdr3_aa: CASSKAGTGARAGNTIYF; cdr3_nt: TGTGCCAGCAGCAAAGCGGGGACAGGGGCCCGCGCGGGAAACACCATATATTTT
v_call: TRBV29-1; j_call: TRBJ2-6; d_call: NA; clone_size: NA; cdr3_length: 13; cdr3_aa: CSVGVSGANVLTF; cdr3_nt: TGCAGCGTTGGAGTCTCTGGGGCCAACGTCCTGACTTTC
v_call: TRBV5-1; j_call: TRBJ2-2; d_call: TRBD1; clone_size: once; cdr3_length: 14; cdr3_aa: CATKGTANTGELFF; cdr3_nt: TGCGCCACCAAGGGGACAGCGAACACCGGGGAGCTGTTTTTT
v_call: TRBV7-9; j_call: TRBJ2-5; d_call: NA; clone_size: NA; cdr3_length: 13; cdr3_aa: CASSFAGQETQYF; cdr3_nt: TGTGCCAGCAGCTTTGCGGGCCAAGAGACCCAGTACTTC
v_call: TRBV7-3; j_call: TRBJ2-7; d_call: NA; clone_size: NA; cdr3_length: 15; cdr3_aa: CASSLMGGVTYEQYF; cdr3_nt: TGTGCCAGCAGCTTAATGGGCGGGGTAACCTACGAGCAGTACTTC
v_call: TRBV6-6; j_call: TRBJ2-7; d_call: TRBD2; clone_size: NA; cdr3_length: 15; cdr3_aa: CASSYHAGGSYEQYF; cdr3_nt: TGTGCCAGCAGTTACCACGCGGGGGGCTCCTACGAGCAGTACTTC
v_call: TRBV2; j_call: TRBJ2-7; d_call: NA; clone_size: NA; cdr3_length: 11; cdr3_aa: CASSPLGEQYF; cdr3_nt: TGTGCCAGCTCCCCCCTAGGCGAGCAGTACTTC
v_call: TRBV7-2; j_call: TRBJ1-6; d_call: NA; clone_size: NA; cdr3_length: 15; cdr3_aa: CASSLGGGYNSPLHF; cdr3_nt: TGTGCCAGCAGCTTAGGAGGGGGATATAATTCACCCCTCCACTTT
v_call: TRBV5-1; j_call: TRBJ2-2; d_call: NA; clone_size: NA; cdr3_length: 14; cdr3_aa: CASSSNIRTGELFF; cdr3_nt: TGCGCCAGCAGCTCGAACATACGCACCGGGGAGCTGTTTTTT
v_call: TRBV20-1; j_call: TRBJ2-3; d_call: NA; clone_size: NA; cdr3_length: 11; cdr3_aa: CSGFRADTQYF; cdr3_nt: TGCAGTGGCTTTCGGGCAGATACGCAGTATTTT
v_call: TRBV27; j_call: TRBJ2-2; d_call: NA; clone_size: NA; cdr3_length: 14; cdr3_aa: CASWRGRNTGELFF; cdr3_nt: TGTGCCAGCTGGCGGGGGCGGAACACCGGGGAGCTGTTTTTT
v_call: TRBV14; j_call: TRBJ2-2; d_call: NA; clone_size: NA; cdr3_length: 14; cdr3_aa: CASSQNRPPGELFF; cdr3_nt: TGTGCCAGCAGCCAAAACAGGCCTCCCGGGGAGCTGTTTTTT
v_call: TRBV5-4; j_call: TRBJ2-1; d_call: TRBD2; clone_size: NA; cdr3_length: 13; cdr3_aa: CASSPGTSEEQFF; cdr3_nt: TGTGCCAGCAGCCCGGGGACTAGCGAAGAGCAGTTCTTC
v_call: TRBV28; j_call: TRBJ1-6; d_call: NA; clone_size: NA; cdr3_length: 12; cdr3_aa: CASTRGNSPLHF; cdr3_nt: TGTGCCAGCACGCGGGGAAATTCACCCCTCCACTTT
v_call: TRBV29-1; j_call: TRBJ2-5; d_call: NA; clone_size: NA; cdr3_length: 12; cdr3_aa: CSVVPRGETQYF; cdr3_nt: TGCAGCGTGGTCCCCCGGGGGGAGACCCAGTACTTC
v_call: TRBV5-1; j_call: TRBJ1-2; d_call: NA; clone_size: NA; cdr3_length: 15; cdr3_aa: CASSLAIGSGYGYTF; cdr3_nt: TGCGCCAGCAGCTTGGCCATCGGGTCGGGCTATGGCTACACCTTC
v_call: TRBV28; j_call: TRBJ1-4; d_call: NA; clone_size: NA; cdr3_length: 15; cdr3_aa: CASSTSGGINEKLFF; cdr3_nt: TGTGCCAGCAGCACATCGGGGGGGATTAATGAAAAACTGTTTTTT
v_call: TRBV4-2; j_call: TRBJ2-1; d_call: NA; clone_size: NA; cdr3_length: 15; cdr3_aa: CASSQGGTAYNEQFF; cdr3_nt: TGTGCCAGCAGCCAAGGCGGGACGGCCTACAATGAGCAGTTCTTC
v_call: TRBV19; j_call: TRBJ2-3; d_call: NA; clone_size: NA; cdr3_length: 12; cdr3_aa: CASNSRTDTQYF; cdr3_nt: TGTGCCAGTAACTCGAGGACAGATACGCAGTATTTT
v_call: TRBV7-8; j_call: TRBJ2-7; d_call: NA; clone_size: NA; cdr3_length: 16; cdr3_aa: CASSLAPGAGFYEQYF; cdr3_nt: TGTGCCAGCAGCTTAGCACCGGGCGCGGGATTCTACGAGCAGTACTTC
v_call: TRBV28; j_call: TRBJ1-4; d_call: TRBD1; clone_size: NA; cdr3_length: 16; cdr3_aa: CASSFTDRVLNEKLFF; cdr3_nt: TGTGCCAGCAGTTTTACGGACAGGGTCCTTAATGAAAAACTGTTTTTT
v_call: TRBV13; j_call: TRBJ2-5; d_call: NA; clone_size: NA; cdr3_length: 16; cdr3_aa: CASSPRDLGTKETQYF; cdr3_nt: TGTGCCAGCAGCCCTAGGGATTTGGGGACAAAAGAGACCCAGTACTTC
v_call: TRBV5-1; j_call: TRBJ1-2; d_call: TRBD1; clone_size: NA; cdr3_length: 16; cdr3_aa: CASSFPGDRGSGGYTF; cdr3_nt: TGCGCCAGCAGCTTTCCAGGGGACAGGGGGTCAGGTGGCTACACCTTC
v_call: TRBV6-6; j_call: TRBJ1-5; d_call: TRBD1; clone_size: few; cdr3_length: 16; cdr3_aa: CASREQGAVRNQPQHF; cdr3_nt: TGTGCCAGCCGCGAACAGGGGGCAGTTCGCAATCAGCCCCAGCATTTT
v_call: TRBV7-6; j_call: TRBJ2-7; d_call: NA; clone_size: NA; cdr3_length: 12; cdr3_aa: CASLDSPHEQYF; cdr3_nt: TGTGCCAGCCTGGACAGCCCCCACGAGCAGTACTTC
v_call: TRBV6-1; j_call: TRBJ1-6; d_call: TRBD1; clone_size: once; cdr3_length: 15; cdr3_aa: CASSVPGQGNSPLHF; cdr3_nt: TGTGCCAGCAGTGTACCGGGACAGGGCAATTCACCCCTCCACTTT
v_call: TRBV2; j_call: TRBJ1-4; d_call: TRBD1; clone_size: NA; cdr3_length: 14; cdr3_aa: CASRSGTGEEKLFF; cdr3_nt: TGTGCCAGCAGATCCGGGACAGGGGAAGAAAAACTGTTTTTT
v_call: TRBV10-3; j_call: TRBJ1-1; d_call: TRBD1; clone_size: NA; cdr3_length: 14; cdr3_aa: CAISDRTGPPEAFF; cdr3_nt: TGTGCCATCAGTGACAGGACAGGGCCCCCTGAAGCTTTCTTT
v_call: TRBV18; j_call: TRBJ1-1; d_call: NA; clone_size: many; cdr3_length: 17; cdr3_aa: CASSLDGGLGRNTEAFF; cdr3_nt: TGTGCCAGCTCACTGGACGGGGGGCTGGGGAGGAACACTGAAGCTTTCTTT
v_call: TRBV6-1; j_call: TRBJ1-1; d_call: TRBD1; clone_size: NA; cdr3_length: 16; cdr3_aa: CASSEGRGGLNTEAFF; cdr3_nt: TGTGCCAGCAGTGAAGGGAGAGGGGGCTTGAACACTGAAGCTTTCTTT
v_call: TRBV6-5; j_call: TRBJ1-2; d_call: TRBD1; clone_size: NA; cdr3_length: 13; cdr3_aa: CASRKQGAYGYTF; cdr3_nt: TGTGCCAGCAGGAAGCAGGGGGCCTATGGCTACACCTTC
v_call: TRBV2; j_call: TRBJ2-7; d_call: NA; clone_size: NA; cdr3_length: 14; cdr3_aa: CASSVGRRDYEQYF; cdr3_nt: TGTGCCAGCAGTGTGGGTAGGCGGGACTACGAGCAGTACTTC
v_call: TRBV6-5; j_call: TRBJ2-5; d_call: NA; clone_size: NA; cdr3_length: 13; cdr3_aa: CASKPPGVETQYF; cdr3_nt: TGTGCCAGCAAGCCTCCCGGGGTGGAGACCCAGTACTTC
v_call: TRBV27; j_call: TRBJ2-7; d_call: NA; clone_size: NA; cdr3_length: 10; cdr3_aa: CATKTYEQYF; cdr3_nt: TGTGCCACCAAAACCTACGAGCAGTACTTC
v_call: TRBV2; j_call: TRBJ2-2; d_call: TRBD1; clone_size: NA; cdr3_length: 16; cdr3_aa: CASSKGTGSHTGELFF; cdr3_nt: TGTGCCAGCAGTAAAGGGACAGGGTCGCACACCGGGGAGCTGTTTTTT
v_call: TRBV5-6; j_call: TRBJ2-7; d_call: TRBD1; clone_size: NA; cdr3_length: 15; cdr3_aa: CASSFDRGVTYEQYF; cdr3_nt: TGTGCCAGCAGCTTTGACAGGGGAGTCACCTACGAGCAGTACTTC
v_call: TRBV18; j_call: TRBJ1-1; d_call: NA; clone_size: NA; cdr3_length: 14; cdr3_aa: CASSPNYGQTEAFF; cdr3_nt: TGTGCCAGCTCACCGAACTACGGACAGACCGAAGCTTTCTTT
v_call: TRBV13; j_call: TRBJ2-3; d_call: TRBD1; clone_size: NA; cdr3_length: 17; cdr3_aa: CASTPAPGQGSTDTQYF; cdr3_nt: TGTGCCAGCACCCCTGCTCCGGGACAGGGCAGCACAGATACGCAGTATTTT
v_call: TRBV5-1; j_call: TRBJ2-7; d_call: TRBD1; clone_size: NA; cdr3_length: 14; cdr3_aa: CASSAPGQGYEQYF; cdr3_nt: TGCGCCAGCAGCGCTCCGGGACAGGGCTACGAGCAGTACTTC
v_call: TRBV4-2; j_call: TRBJ2-2; d_call: TRBD1; clone_size: NA; cdr3_length: 15; cdr3_aa: CASSVRQGNTGELFF; cdr3_nt: TGTGCCAGCAGCGTGCGACAGGGGAACACCGGGGAGCTGTTTTTT